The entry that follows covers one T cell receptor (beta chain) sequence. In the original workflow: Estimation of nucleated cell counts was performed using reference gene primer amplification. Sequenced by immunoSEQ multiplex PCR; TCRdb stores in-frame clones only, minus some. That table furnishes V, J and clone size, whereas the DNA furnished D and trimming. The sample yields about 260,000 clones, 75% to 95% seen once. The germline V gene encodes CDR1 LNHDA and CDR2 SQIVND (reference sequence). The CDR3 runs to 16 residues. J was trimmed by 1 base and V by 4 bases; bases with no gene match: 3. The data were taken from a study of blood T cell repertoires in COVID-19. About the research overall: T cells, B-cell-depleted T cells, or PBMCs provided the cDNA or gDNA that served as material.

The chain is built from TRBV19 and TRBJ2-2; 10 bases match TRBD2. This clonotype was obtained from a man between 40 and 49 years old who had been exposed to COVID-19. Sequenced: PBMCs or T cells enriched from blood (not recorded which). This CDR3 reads CASSRTSGLNTGELFF. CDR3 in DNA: TGTGCCAGTAGTAGGACTAGCGGACTGAACACCGGGGAGCTGTTTTTT. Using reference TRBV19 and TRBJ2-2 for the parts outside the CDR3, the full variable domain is DGGITQSPKYLFRKEGQNVTLSCEQNLNHDAMYWYRQDPGQGLRLIYYSQIVNDFQKGDIAEGYSVSREKKESFPLTVTSAQKNPTAFYLCASSRTSGLNTGELFFGEGSRLTVL.